One and the same sample provided the 23 T cell receptor beta chains below, sequenced in a study of long-term antiretroviral therapy in people with HIV (dated by TCRdb to 2022 to 2024). The immunoSEQ hsTCRB v3.0 assay was used at survey level resolution to sequence the TRB variable region. TCRdb provides this immuneACCESS table in a form limited to in-frame rearrangements. Some clones are lacking; in checked studies, under half of them reflect an unresolved V gene, and why the rest are absent is not known. For this sample there are roughly 32,000 clones; approximately 85% appear just once. The ten most abundant clones make up around 4.4% of the sample. The specimen comprised unsorted PBMCs, sampled about 3.3 years after starting antiretroviral therapy. The receptors were sampled from a man aged 18 to 29 with HIV.

J is TRBJ2-1 and V is TRBV11-2; a possible D gene is TRBD2 (6 bases). CDR3 length equals 15 residues. The germline V and J ends were trimmed by 8 bases and 7 bases, with 21 bases remaining between them. The germline gives CDR1 SGHAT, CDR2 FQNNGV. CDR3 residues: CASSSLEGNGNEQFF. The CDR3 region has the DNA TGTGCCAGCTCCTCCCTGGAGGGGAATGGAAATGAGCAGTTCTTC.

The chain uses TRBV5-4 and TRBJ2-1, with 11 bases identical to TRBD1. The CDR3 has 16 residues. Per germline, CDR1 SGHNT and CDR2 YYREEE (reference sequence). V lost 4 bases and J lost 2; bases outside the gene matches: 5. The CDR3 region is CASSARTGGAYNEQFF. The CDR3 nucleotides read TGTGCCAGCAGCGCTCGGACAGGGGGCGCCTACAATGAGCAGTTCTTC.

This clone was seen once. The chain carries TRBV4-1 and TRBJ2-7; 9 bases map to TRBD2. CDR3 length: 15 residues. Germline loops: CDR1 MGHRA, CDR2 YSYEKL. V was clipped by 1 base and J by 2 bases; unmatched bases: 3. The CDR3 sequence: CASSQGPSGTYEQYF. CDR3 coding DNA: TGCGCCAGCAGCCAAGGGCCTAGCGGGACCTACGAGCAGTACTTC.

The chain uses TRBV13 and TRBJ2-7; 8 bases are a match to TRBD1. The CDR3 is made up of 16 amino acids. The V gene end was trimmed by 5 bases and the J gene end by 2 bases; junction bases not matched to a gene: 11. Per the germline V gene, CDR1 is PRHDT and CDR2 is FYEKMQ (reference sequence). The CDR3 DNA reads TGTGCCAGCAGCCAGGGGGCTGACAGGGGCCCCTACGAGCAGTACTTC. Protein: CASSQGADRGPYEQYF.

The J gene is TRBJ1-1, the V gene TRBV6-1; D ambiguous. The V gene lost 8 bases and the J gene lost 1 base, with 14 bases spanning the gap. Germline assignment: CDR1 MNHNS and CDR2 SASEGT. This CDR3 is built from 14 residues. CDR3 region: CASRSSLGNTEAFF. As DNA, the CDR3 is TGTGCCAGCCGCTCCAGTTTGGGGAACACTGAAGCTTTCTTT.

The chain joins TRBV9 to TRBJ1-3; D possibly corresponds to TRBD1 (5 bases). V was cut by 2 bases and J by 0 bases, with 12 bases left in between. This CDR3 contains 16 residues. Germline values: CDR1 SGDLS, CDR2 YYNGEE. The CDR3 reads CASSVKGPRSGNTIYF. The CDR3 DNA sequence: TGTGCCAGCAGCGTTAAGGGACCTCGCTCTGGAAACACCATATATTTT.

This chain links TRBV5-3 with TRBJ1-1, with 9 bases aligning to TRBD1. TRBV5-3 is recorded as an ORF, its role being uncertain. V gave up 4 bases and J gave up 1 base; unmatched junction bases: 5. CDR3 length equals 15 residues. The CDR3 DNA reads TGTGCCAGAAGCCTGGACAGGGGCCGGAACACTGAAGCTTTCTTT. Protein product: CARSLDRGRNTEAFF.

The chain employs TRBV7-2 and TRBJ2-5, with 9 bases matching TRBD2. The trim removed 4 bases at V and 5 bases at J, leaving 2 bases unmatched. Germline V CDR1 and CDR2: SGHTA, FQGNSA. This CDR3 is 13 amino acids long. CDR3 loop: CASSSSGTETQYF. The CDR3 DNA is TGTGCCAGCAGCTCTAGCGGGACGGAGACCCAGTACTTC.

J is TRBJ1-3 and V is TRBV18; tentative D call: TRBD1 (6 bases). Per the germline V gene, CDR1 is KGHSH and CDR2 is LQKENI. The CDR3 contains 17 residues. Between the trimmed V and J ends, which lost 3 bases and 2 bases, there was a span of 17 bases. In nucleotides, the CDR3 is TGTGCCAGCTCACCCTCAAAGGGGGACTTCCCTGGAAACACCATATATTTT. Protein product: CASSPSKGDFPGNTIYF.

This chain connects TRBV27 to TRBJ1-3; D is undetermined. Between the trimmed V and J ends, which lost 6 bases and 4 bases, there was a span of 13 bases. Germline assignment: CDR1 MNHEY and CDR2 SMNVEV (reference sequence). The CDR3 loop spans 14 amino acids. This chain's CDR3 is CASSSIRPGNTIYF. CDR3 nucleotide sequence: TGTGCCAGCAGCTCCATACGGCCGGGAAACACCATATATTTT.

The chain uses TRBV18 and TRBJ1-4; tentative D call: TRBD1 (5 bases). V was shortened by 3 bases and J by 0 bases, with 11 bases between the two germline ends. CDR3 length: 16 residues. CDR1 KGHSH and CDR2 LQKENI come from the germline V gene. CDR3 DNA sequence: TGTGCCAGCTCACCCAGGGCGCTAGCAACTAATGAAAAACTGTTTTTT. Protein: CASSPRALATNEKLFF.

The genes are TRBV28 and TRBJ1-4, with 7 bases that match TRBD1. The CDR3 sequence is 15 residues long. Looked up from germline, CDR1 is MDHEN and CDR2 is SYDVKM. V lost 3 bases, J lost 6 bases, and 7 bases stayed unmatched. As DNA, the CDR3 is TGTGCCAGCAGTTTTCCAGGGCAGGGGGATGAAAAACTGTTTTTT. This gives the protein CASSFPGQGDEKLFF. Variable domain in full (rest from reference TRBV28 and TRBJ1-4): DVKVTQSSRYLVKRTGEKVFLECVQDMDHENMFWYRQDPGLGLRLIYFSYDVKMKEKGDIPEGYSVSREKKERFSLILESASTNQTSMYLCASSFPGQGDEKLFFGSGTQLSVL.

The genes are TRBV27 and TRBJ2-1, with 8 nucleotides matching TRBD2. The CDR3 loop spans 15 amino acids. After removal of 2 bases from V and 2 bases from J, the junction contained 2 bases not matched to a gene. Germline CDR1 and CDR2: MNHEY and SMNVEV (reference sequence). This CDR3 is CASSLEAGAYNEQFF. CDR3 DNA: TGTGCCAGCAGTTTAGAAGCGGGAGCCTACAATGAGCAGTTCTTC.

This sequence joins TRBV18 and TRBJ1-5; D remains ambiguous. The CDR3 runs to 15 residues. Deletions cut 4 bases from V and 5 bases from J, with 15 bases between. The germline V gene encodes CDR1 KGHSH and CDR2 LQKENI. Written as DNA, the CDR3 is TGTGCCAGCTCACACACCAGAGTTACGGATCAGCCCCAGCATTTT. Amino acid sequence: CASSHTRVTDQPQHF.

The chain carries TRBV15 and TRBJ2-7; unclear D gene. There are 13 residues in the CDR3. V lost 5 bases, J lost 7 bases, and 15 bases lay in between. Germline V gives CDR1 LNHNV, CDR2 YYDKDF (reference sequence). DNA for the CDR3: TGTGCCACCAGCTTTGGACCGGAGCGAGAGCAGTACTTC. Translation: CATSFGPEREQYF.

V gene TRBV2 combines with J gene TRBJ2-3; 9 positions agree with TRBD1. V was pared by 8 bases and J by 3 bases, with 21 bases of the junction left unmatched. The length of the CDR3 is 19 residues. CDR1 SNHLY and CDR2 FYNNEI come from the germline V gene. CDR3 region: CASGAAPLDDRGSTDTQYF. The DNA for the CDR3 is TGTGCCAGCGGCGCGGCGCCCCTAGACGACAGGGGGAGTACAGATACGCAGTATTTT.

The chain is built from TRBV28 and TRBJ1-2, with D unresolved. Trimming shortened V by 2 bases and J by 3 bases, and 22 bases separated the two germline ends. The V gene's germline CDR1 is MDHEN and CDR2 SYDVKM. The CDR3 spans 18 residues. In nucleotides, the CDR3 is TGTGCCAGCAGTTTAATTGCCTGGGCGATTGGAGCGGACTATGGCTACACCTTC. It codes for CASSLIAWAIGADYGYTF.

The chain uses TRBV27 and TRBJ2-1; D is undetermined. Germline CDR1 MNHEY, CDR2 SMNVEV (reference sequence). V gave up 2 bases and J gave up 0 bases, with 5 bases separating them. The CDR3 is 14 amino acids. This CDR3 is CASSLTNSYNEQFF. The CDR3 DNA sequence: TGTGCCAGCAGTTTAACTAACTCCTACAATGAGCAGTTCTTC.

This clone came up a few times. The CDR3 DNA sequence: TGCGCCAGCAGCTCAACACCCTCCGGACAGAGCTCCTATAATTCACCCCTCCACTTT. The encoded protein is CASSSTPSGQSSYNSPLHF. This chain links TRBV5-1 with TRBJ1-6, with D possibly matching TRBD1 (6 bases). CDR3 size: 19 residues. Trimming left V 3 bases short and J 0 bases short, with 19 bases between. CDR1 and CDR2 from the germline V gene are SGHRS and YFSETQ.

The chain joins TRBV27 to TRBJ1-1; TRBD1 is a possible D gene (6 bases). CDR1 MNHEY and CDR2 SMNVEV come from the germline V gene (reference sequence). V dropped 6 bases and J dropped 6 bases, with 20 bases sitting between them. The CDR3 extends over 15 amino acids. The DNA of the CDR3 is TGTGCCAGCAGCCCCTTGACAGGTCCAGTCGCTGAAGCTTTCTTT. Translated: CASSPLTGPVAEAFF.

The chain combines TRBV27 with TRBJ1-5, with 8 bases fitting TRBD1. Germline trimming cut 5 bases from V and 5 bases from J; bases unmatched to any gene: 5. This CDR3 contains 14 residues. Germline V gives CDR1 MNHEY, CDR2 SMNVEV (reference sequence). The CDR3 DNA sequence: TGTGCCAGCAGTCCTGACAGGGGTGATCAGCCCCAGCATTTT. Protein: CASSPDRGDQPQHF.

This clone appeared once. The J gene is TRBJ1-5, the V gene TRBV6-5, with TRBD1 identical over 10 bases. Per germline, CDR1 MNHEY and CDR2 SVGAGI. The CDR3 is 15 amino acids. Trimming at V came to 4 bases and at J to 4 bases, leaving 4 bases not matched to a gene. The CDR3 protein is CASSLTGGYNQPQHF. In DNA form, the CDR3 reads TGTGCCAGCAGTTTGACAGGGGGCTATAATCAGCCCCAGCATTTT.

This rearrangement joins TRBV5-4 to TRBJ1-1, with D maybe TRBD1 (5 bases). V lost 4 bases and J 7 bases, leaving 17 bases between the germline ends. From germline, CDR1 is SGHNT and CDR2 YYREEE (reference sequence). This CDR3 has 14 residues. The CDR3: CASSQPQGPGEAFF. As DNA, the CDR3 is TGTGCCAGCAGCCAACCTCAGGGTCCGGGTGAAGCTTTCTTT.